This T cell receptor beta chain emerged from a study of technical replicates of blood from a few donors. Using immunoSEQ multiplex PCR, the repertoire was profiled, and TCRdb retains in-frame clones only, with some absent. The data contain approximately 70,000 clones, over 95% of them singletons. This clone was picked up one time. Germline CDR1 is SGHRS and CDR2 is YFSETQ. J lost 5 bases, V lost 4 bases, and 7 bases had no gene match. This CDR3 is built from 15 residues. The TCR sequence derives from a human donor in good health. The sample comprised T cells isolated from PBMCs. J is TRBJ2-7 and V is TRBV5-1; 12 positions agree with TRBD1. The CDR3 DNA sequence: TGCGCCAGCAGCACAGGGACAGGGGGCATCGACGAGCAGTACTTC. Protein product: CASSTGTGGIDEQYF.